These 25 T cell receptor beta chains came from one sample sequenced in a study of blood T cell repertoires in COVID-19. Profiled with immunoSEQ multiplex PCR; TCRdb holds only in-frame clones, not every one. Of 110,000 or so clones listed, about three quarters are singletons. The specimen was peripheral blood. These TCRs come from a woman in her seventies with acute or convalescent COVID-19.

The CDR3 region is CASSPRQEHEQYF. For the CDR3, the DNA is TGTGCCAGCTCCCCGAGACAGGAGCACGAGCAGTACTTC. The rearrangement uses TRBV18 and TRBJ2-7; tentative D call: TRBD1 (6 bases). CDR3 length equals 13 residues. Germline V lookup: CDR1 KGHSH, CDR2 LQKENI. V was trimmed by 6 bases and J by 5 bases, leaving 14 bases between them.

This chain joins TRBV4-2 and TRBJ2-5; 8 positions match TRBD2. The CDR3 covers 15 residues. CDR1 is LGHNA and CDR2 is YNFKEQ in the germline V gene. J lost 4 bases, V lost 0 bases, and 4 bases had no gene match. The CDR3 DNA is TGTGCCAGCAGCCAAGAGCCCGGACTAGCAGAGACCCAGTACTTC. Its protein product is CASSQEPGLAETQYF.

The chain combines TRBV30 with TRBJ2-2, with D perhaps TRBD1 (6 bases). The V end was cut by 2 bases, the J end by 3 bases, with 10 bases between. This CDR3 is 14 amino acids long. Per the germline V gene, CDR1 is GTSNPN and CDR2 is SVGIG (reference sequence). CDR3 sequence reads: CAWSYEGDTGELFF. The CDR3 bases are TGTGCCTGGAGTTATGAGGGGGACACCGGGGAGCTGTTTTTT.

The gene calls are TRBV6-2 or TRBV6-3 and TRBJ1-2; D is undetermined. The V end lost 6 bases, the J end lost 2 bases, and 10 bases lay between the germline ends. This CDR3 region has 13 residues. Germline values: CDR1 MNHEY, CDR2 SVGEGT. CDR3 DNA: TGTGCCAGCAGCCCAGACTTGAACTATGGCTACACCTTC. Translated: CASSPDLNYGYTF.

This chain connects TRBV15 to TRBJ2-7; 8 bases fit TRBD1. The CDR3 runs to 16 residues. Germline lookup yields CDR1 LNHNV and CDR2 YYDKDF (reference sequence). The junction had 8 bases not matched to a gene; V was cut back by 0 bases and J by 4 bases. CDR3 loop: CATSREPSGGGYEQYF. The CDR3 bases are TGTGCCACCAGCAGAGAGCCCTCAGGGGGCGGTTACGAGCAGTACTTC.

The chain joins TRBV3-1 (or the pseudogene TRBV3-2) to TRBJ1-6; 8 bases agree with TRBD1. CDR1 LGHDT and CDR2 YNNKEL come from the germline V gene (reference sequence). The CDR3 is made up of 15 amino acids. V was clipped by 0 bases and J by 13 bases; unmatched bases: 8. The CDR3 coding sequence is TGTGCCAGCAGCCAAGAGGCCGGGACAGGTAGCCCCCTCCACTTT. It is translated as CASSQEAGTGSPLHF.

CDR3 protein: CSAGQGTYEQYF. The CDR3 DNA is TGCAGCGCCGGACAGGGAACCTACGAGCAGTACTTC. The chain uses TRBV29-1 and TRBJ2-7, with 8 bases aligning to TRBD1. With 7 bases clipped from V and 2 bases from J, the junction kept 4 bases outside the gene matches. The germline V gene has CDR1 SQVTM and CDR2 ANQGSEA. This CDR3 spans 12 amino acids.

With regard to this clone: This may arise from a read error, as a much more abundant clone is one base away. The same CDR3 is also encoded by other DNA sequences in this sample. V usage is TRBV5-1 and J usage is TRBJ2-7; 8 nucleotides line up with TRBD2. Germline values: CDR1 SGHRS, CDR2 YFSETQ. CDR3 size: 16 residues. J lost 7 bases, V lost 10 bases, and 22 bases had no gene match. In nucleotides, the CDR3 is TGCGCCTGCTTGAGCCTTTGGGGGGGCCGGGGGGGGGAGCAGTACTTC. It yields the protein CACLSLWGGRGGEQYF.

V is TRBV11-3 and J is TRBJ2-2, with a possible D match to TRBD2 (5 bases). Per the germline V gene, CDR1 is SGHNT and CDR2 is YENEEA. V was shortened by 5 bases and J by 1 base, with 14 bases between the two germline ends. There are 16 residues in the CDR3. The CDR3 is CASSPVAGKNTGELFF. In DNA form, the CDR3 reads TGTGCCAGCAGCCCAGTGGCGGGCAAGAACACCGGGGAGCTGTTTTTT.

A single count supports this clone. J is TRBJ1-1 and V is TRBV4-1; TRBD1 aligns across 8 bases. This CDR3 comprises 13 residues. V gave up 8 bases and J gave up 5 bases; unmatched junction bases: 7. The V gene's germline CDR1 is MGHRA and CDR2 YSYEKL. CDR3 loop: CASARRTGTEAFF. The CDR3 DNA follows: TGCGCCAGCGCACGACGGACAGGGACTGAAGCTTTCTTT.

This rearrangement joins TRBV4-3 to TRBJ1-1, with a weak D call TRBD1 (5 bases). The ends were cut back, 1 base at V and 3 bases at J, with 18 bases in the middle. CDR3 size: 17 residues. Germline CDR1 is LGHNA and CDR2 is YSLEER. The CDR3 DNA sequence: TGCGCCAGCAGCCAAGCCCCAGGATCAGGGTGGGACACTGAAGCTTTCTTT. Its translation: CASSQAPGSGWDTEAFF.

The gene calls are TRBV10-2 and TRBJ1-2; no clear D. Deletions cut 2 bases from V and 0 bases from J, with 7 bases between. Germline CDR1 WSHSY, CDR2 SAAADI. The CDR3 is made up of 14 amino acids. CDR3 in amino acids: CASSEGPANYGYTF. The DNA of the CDR3 is TGCGCCAGCAGTGAGGGGCCAGCTAACTATGGCTACACCTTC.

This rearrangement joins TRBV18 to TRBJ2-5; weak D call: TRBD2 (7 bases). The length of the CDR3 is 13 residues. Trimming took off 3 bases at V and 4 bases at J, with 9 bases between the two ends. The V gene's germline CDR1 is KGHSH and CDR2 LQKENI. DNA of the CDR3: TGTGCCAGCTCACCGGGGGGGCCAGAGACCCAGTACTTC. This encodes CASSPGGPETQYF. Filled out from reference TRBV18 and TRBJ2-5, the complete variable domain reads NAGVMQNPRHLVRRRGQEARLRCSPMKGHSHVYWYRQLPEEGLKFMVYLQKENIIDESGMPKERFSAEFPKEGPSILRIQQVVRGDSAAYFCASSPGGPETQYFGPGTRLLVL.

This clone was seen only once. The CDR3 nucleotides are TGCAGCGCTAGACAGGGAGGCACTGAAGCTTTCTTT. Residues: CSARQGGTEAFF. V and J are TRBV29-1 and TRBJ1-1, with 7 bases aligning to TRBD1. The germline CDR1 and CDR2 sequences are SQVTM and ANQGSEA. The CDR3 covers 12 residues. With 7 bases clipped from V and 4 bases from J, the junction kept 6 bases outside the gene matches. Using reference TRBV29-1 and TRBJ1-1 for the parts outside the CDR3, the full variable domain is SAVISQKPSRDICQRGTSLTIQCQVDSQVTMMFWYRQQPGQSLTLIATANQGSEATYESGFVIDKFPISRPNLTFSTLTVSNMSPEDSSIYLCSARQGGTEAFFGQGTRLTVV.

The chain carries TRBV12-3 or TRBV12-4 and TRBJ2-7, with D perhaps TRBD1 (6 bases). CDR3 length: 13 amino acids. Trimming left V 3 bases short and J 2 bases short, with 8 bases between. In DNA, the CDR3 is TGTGCCAGCAGTTTGGCAGGGGCCTACGAGCAGTACTTC. Amino acid sequence: CASSLAGAYEQYF.

The gene calls are TRBV7-9 and TRBJ1-1, with 7 bases aligning to TRBD1. Germline V gives CDR1 SEHNR, CDR2 FQNEAQ (reference sequence). J lost 1 base, V lost 5 bases, and 4 bases had no gene match. The CDR3 totals 14 residues. The CDR3 DNA reads TGTGCCAGCAGCATGACAGGGAAGAACACTGAAGCTTTCTTT. Translated: CASSMTGKNTEAFF.

This chain connects TRBV6-1 to TRBJ2-2; D is unresolved. Deletions cut 2 bases from V and 5 bases from J, with 9 bases between. Germline V gives CDR1 MNHNS, CDR2 SASEGT. CDR3 length: 14 amino acids. The CDR3 protein is CASSEWLLTGELFF. The CDR3 DNA reads as TGTGCCAGCAGTGAATGGCTCCTTACCGGGGAGCTGTTTTTT.

The J gene is TRBJ1-5, the V gene TRBV27; 8 bases line up with TRBD1. V lost 5 bases to trimming and J lost 6 bases; unmatched junction nucleotides: 9. Germline V CDR1 and CDR2: MNHEY, SMNVEV (reference sequence). The CDR3 totals 15 residues. The CDR3 region is CASSQGQGYPQPQHF. The DNA of the CDR3 is TGTGCCAGCAGTCAAGGACAGGGATATCCTCAGCCCCAGCATTTT.

Remarks on this clone: Relative to the germline gene, one junction end is altered; a read error may explain this. The chain joins TRBV7-7 to TRBJ2-5; 12 bases map to TRBD2. The CDR3 contains 20 residues. The germline gives CDR1 SSHAT, CDR2 FNYEAQ (reference sequence). The CDR3, as DNA: TGTGCCAGCAGCCTAGCCCGGGGGCTAGCGGGGGGGCTATTCCAAGAGACCCAGTACTTC. Protein: CASSLARGLAGGLFQETQYF.

The chain is built from TRBV3-1 (or the pseudogene TRBV3-2) and TRBJ2-7; TRBD2 matches at 8 bases. The ends lost 4 bases at V and 4 bases at J; junction bases unmatched: 3. There are 13 residues in the CDR3. Germline V lookup: CDR1 LGHDT, CDR2 YNNKEL (reference sequence). Here the CDR3 reads CASSPGGGYEQYF. The CDR3 DNA follows: TGTGCCAGCAGCCCGGGGGGGGGATACGAGCAGTACTTC.

The chain couples TRBV9 to TRBJ1-3; the D gene is possibly TRBD1 (5 bases). Deletions cut 1 base from V and 0 bases from J, with 11 bases between. Germline CDR1 is SGDLS and CDR2 is YYNGEE. The CDR3 spans 16 residues. This CDR3 is CASSVRPDSSGNTIYF. CDR3 coding DNA: TGTGCCAGCAGCGTAAGACCAGACAGCTCTGGAAACACCATATATTTT.

The rearrangement uses TRBV7-2 and TRBJ2-3; 11 nucleotides agree with TRBD2. This CDR3 comprises 15 residues. Looked up from germline, CDR1 is SGHTA and CDR2 is FQGNSA. The ends lost 4 bases at V and 5 bases at J; junction bases unmatched: 5. CDR3 in DNA: TGTGCCAGCAGCTGGCTAGCGGGGGGTAGAGATACGCAGTATTTT. Translation: CASSWLAGGRDTQYF. Complete variable domain (other parts from reference TRBV7-2 and TRBJ2-3): GAGVSQSPSNKVTEKGKDVELRCDPISGHTALYWYRQSLGQGLEFLIYFQGNSAPDKSGLPSDRFSAERTGGSVSTLTIQRTQQEDSAVYLCASSWLAGGRDTQYFGPGTRLTVL.

The CDR3 DNA follows: TGTGCCTGGAGTGCTTCTGGAAACACCATATATTTT. This gives the protein CAWSASGNTIYF. The V and J genes are TRBV30 and TRBJ1-3; D remains unclear. Trimming cost V 1 base and J 1 base, with 2 bases left between them. The germline V gene has CDR1 GTSNPN and CDR2 SVGIG (reference sequence). The CDR3 spans 12 residues.

V and J are TRBV11-2 and TRBJ2-2, with a weak D call TRBD1 (6 bases). This CDR3 has 15 residues. V was cut by 5 bases and J by 0 bases, with 10 bases left in between. Germline assignment: CDR1 SGHAT and CDR2 FQNNGV. CDR3 amino acids: CASSKGTTNTGELFF. CDR3 DNA: TGTGCCAGCAGCAAAGGGACAACGAACACCGGGGAGCTGTTTTTT. Variable domain in full (rest from reference TRBV11-2 and TRBJ2-2): EAGVAQSPRYKIIEKRQSVAFWCNPISGHATLYWYQQILGQGPKLLIQFQNNGVVDDSQLPKDRFSAERLKGVDSTLKIQPAKLEDSAVYLCASSKGTTNTGELFFGEGSRLTVL.

V usage is TRBV5-4 and J usage is TRBJ1-2; D may be TRBD1 (5 bases). Germline CDR1 and CDR2: SGHNT and YYREEE (reference sequence). This CDR3 is 13 amino acids long. The V gene lost 4 bases and the J gene lost 8 bases, with 15 bases spanning the gap. The CDR3: CASSPRGSEGYTF. CDR3 sequence (DNA): TGTGCCAGCAGCCCTCGGGGGTCGGAGGGCTACACCTTC.